Detailed here is one T cell receptor (beta chain). Its matching antigen is unknown. This record belongs to a study of CD8 T cells in ankylosing spondylitis. Findings and limits, study-wide: From matched ankylosing spondylitis synovial fluid, disease-linked clones were reportedly recovered at significantly enriched levels.

Trimming took off 5 bases at V and 2 bases at J, with 21 bases between the two ends. Germline CDR1 and CDR2: SGHTA and FQGNSA. The CDR3 runs 17 residues. Generation of TCR beta libraries employed quantitative 5'-RACE incorporating molecular barcodes. TCRdb independently ran MiXCR on the 5' RACE reads; one entry per CDR3 protein. The sample records around 150,000 distinct CDR3 sequences, 25% to 35% being singletons. This TCR was recovered from a male donor with ankylosing spondylitis. V and J are TRBV7-2 and TRBJ2-5; maybe TRBD2 (6 bases). Sequenced input: synovial fluid, either unsorted or a sorted T cell fraction (not recorded which). The CDR3 region is CASSALLGSSGQETQYF. CDR3 DNA sequence: TGTGCCAGCAGCGCCCTTTTGGGGAGTAGCGGACAAGAGACCCAGTACTTC.